What follows is one TCR beta chain and its context. This sample stems from a study of PD-L1 blockade in urothelial cancer. The junction had 10 bases not matched to a gene; V was cut back by 3 bases and J by 9 bases. Germline loops: CDR1 MGHRA, CDR2 YSYEKL. This CDR3 spans 16 amino acids. TCRdb keeps only in-frame clones here, not all; method: immunoSEQ multiplex PCR. The sample lists tens of thousands of clones; about nine tenths were seen once. The sequences come from PBMCs, collected around atezolizumab (anti-PD-L1) treatment. This TCR came from a woman between 65 and 79 years old with urothelial cancer. The chain has TRBV4-1 and TRBJ2-1, with 11 bases aligning to TRBD2. CDR3 coding DNA: TGCGCCAGCAGCCAGACTAGCGGGAAAATCGGGGGTGAGCAGTTCTTC. Protein product: CASSQTSGKIGGEQFF.